This T cell receptor (beta chain) was found in a study of Ad26.COV2.S vaccination and SARS-CoV-2 variants. Background on the study: By the intramuscular route, Ad26.COV2.S was given once, or twice 56 days apart.

Points from the study as a whole: Vaccinees showed greater spike-specific TCR breadth than placebo recipients.

Some clones are missing from TCRdb's copy, which holds only in-frame ones; the method was immunoSEQ multiplex PCR. The sample lists 250,000 or so clones, roughly 89% occurring once. On this clone: As yet, its antigen is unknown.

Described treatment: approximately 18 received Ad26.COV2.S at low or high dose, single or two shots; about 5 received placebo; per-sample allocation not given. Vaccine and placebo recipients were sampled on day 63 after the first injection. Donation was by an adult aged 18-55 years who was in Boston. The V gene's germline CDR1 is SEHNR and CDR2 FQNEAQ (reference sequence). This CDR3 comprises 15 residues. Trimming removed 0 bases from V and 4 bases from J; junction bases left unmatched: 5. Here the sequenced sample was peripheral blood, taken in a trial of Ad26.COV2.S vaccine versus placebo. The V and J genes are TRBV7-9 and TRBJ1-2; 7 nucleotides agree with TRBD1. The source of this sequence is a person aged 18-60 years who received the Ad26.COV2.S COVID-19 vaccine or a placebo. CDR3 protein: CASSLASTGSYGYTF. The DNA of the CDR3 is TGTGCCAGCAGCTTAGCATCGACAGGGAGCTATGGCTACACCTTC.